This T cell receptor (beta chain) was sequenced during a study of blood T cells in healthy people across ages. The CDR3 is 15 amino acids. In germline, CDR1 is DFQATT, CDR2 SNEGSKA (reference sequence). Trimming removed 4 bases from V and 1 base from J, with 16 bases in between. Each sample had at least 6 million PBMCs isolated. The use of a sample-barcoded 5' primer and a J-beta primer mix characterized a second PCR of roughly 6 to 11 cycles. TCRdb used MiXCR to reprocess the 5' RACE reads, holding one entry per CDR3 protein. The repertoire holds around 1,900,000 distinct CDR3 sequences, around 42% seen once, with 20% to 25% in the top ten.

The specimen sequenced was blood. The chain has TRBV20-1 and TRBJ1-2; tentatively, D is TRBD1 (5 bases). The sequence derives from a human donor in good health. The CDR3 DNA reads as TGCAGTGCTAAAAAACCGGGACGGCGTAACTATGGCTACACCTTC. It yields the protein CSAKKPGRRNYGYTF.